This T cell receptor (beta chain) was identified during a study of radiotherapy plus CTLA-4 blockade in lung cancer. The overall study: Patients showed objective responses in about 20% of cases and disease control in under 35%. Points from the study as a whole: Reports identified early blood T cell clone dynamics, with interferon-beta, as the best response predictor. Researchers report tumor-derived TCR clones expanding in blood after radiotherapy plus ipilimumab.

This CDR3 is built from 16 residues. Trimming left V 1 base short and J 8 bases short, with 21 bases between. The germline gives CDR1 GTSNPN, CDR2 SVGIG (reference sequence). People whose metastatic non-small-cell lung cancer was chemo-refractory got focal radiation along with CTLA-4 blockade by ipilimumab. Assay: immunoSEQ multiplex PCR; the TCRdb copy retains only in-frame clones and omits some. The table records 50,000 to 65,000 clones, just under 85% of them present only once. This clone is a singleton in its sample. The target antigen is unknown. This clonotype was obtained from a human donor with non-small cell lung cancer whose response to radiotherapy plus ipilimumab could not be evaluated. This specimen was peripheral blood, taken from a patient treated with radiotherapy plus ipilimumab. The chain links TRBV30 to TRBJ2-1, with TRBD2 as a possible D gene (6 bases). CDR3 sequence: CAWSALTSQVDHEQFF. CDR3 nucleotide sequence: TGTGCCTGGAGTGCCTTGACTAGTCAAGTTGACCATGAGCAGTTCTTC.